This entry lists 27 T cell receptor beta chains sequenced from one sample in a study of blood T cells in healthy people across ages. A sample-barcoded 5' primer and a J-beta primer mix were used in a second PCR of about 7 to 12 cycles. Via MiXCR, TCRdb re-called the 5' RACE reads, giving one row per CDR3 protein. In the table there are over a million distinct CDR3 sequences, under 30% of which are singletons. These data were also filed under a second study, of T cells of mothers and their children.

The sequenced material came from blood. The receptors were sampled from a girl aged 2 to 10 in good health.

The chain has TRBV4-1 and TRBJ2-3; weak D call: TRBD2 (5 bases). Looked up from germline, CDR1 is MGHRA and CDR2 is YSYEKL. The CDR3 runs 16 residues. Trimming stripped 3 bases from V and 2 bases from J, with 15 bases between. The CDR3 nucleotides are TGCGCCAGCAGCCATCGTGGTAGCGTGGACACAGATACGCAGTATTTT. Translation gives CASSHRGSVDTDTQYF.

This chain uses TRBV3-1 with TRBJ2-7; 11 nucleotides align to TRBD2. The J call may be in error: the DNA end matches TRBJ2-1 better. The length of the CDR3 is 15 residues. Germline V gene data show CDR1 as LGHDT and CDR2 as YNNKEL (reference sequence). Written as DNA, the CDR3 is TGTGCCAGCAGCCACACTAGCGGGGGAAACAATGAGCAGTTCTTC. Encoded protein: CASSHTSGGNNEQFF.

The gene calls are TRBV7-9 and TRBJ2-1, with 9 nucleotides matching TRBD2. The germline CDR1 and CDR2 sequences are SEHNR and FQNEAQ (reference sequence). V lost 3 bases, J lost 10 bases, and 7 bases stayed unmatched. There are 14 residues in the CDR3. CDR3 in DNA: TGTGCCAGCAGCTTGCTAGCGGGGAGGAAGGAGCAGTTCTTC. Amino acids: CASSLLAGRKEQFF. Variable domain in full (rest from reference TRBV7-9 and TRBJ2-1): DTGVSQNPRHKITKRGQNVTFRCDPISEHNRLYWYRQTLGQGPEFLTYFQNEAQLEKSRLLSDRFSAERPKGSFSTLEIQRTEQGDSAMYLCASSLLAGRKEQFFGPGTRLTVL.

The chain couples TRBV5-6 to TRBJ2-1, with 11 bases lining up with TRBD1. The CDR3 covers 16 residues. V lost 4 bases and J lost 3; bases outside the gene matches: 6. The germline V gene has CDR1 SGHDT and CDR2 YYEEEE. CDR3 in DNA: TGTGCCAGCAGCCTAGCCGGGACAGGGGGCTACAATGAGCAGTTCTTC. Translation gives CASSLAGTGGYNEQFF.

In this sample, this clonotype turned up a few times. This sequence joins TRBV4-2 and TRBJ2-5; the D gene could be TRBD1 or TRBD2 (6 bases each). The DNA end is more similar to TRBJ2-7, so the J call may be wrong. The CDR3 sequence is 13 residues long. Germline CDR1 LGHNA, CDR2 YNFKEQ. The CDR3 DNA reads as TGTGCCAGCAGCCGCCTCGGGGGCGGCGAGCAGTACTTC. As protein: CASSRLGGGEQYF.

The chain recombines TRBV29-1 with TRBJ2-5; the D gene is possibly TRBD2 (5 bases). The V end was cut by 6 bases, the J end by 3 bases, with 14 bases between. The CDR3 loop spans 13 amino acids. Germline V gene data show CDR1 as SQVTM and CDR2 as ANQGSEA. The DNA of the CDR3 is TGCAGCGTCGAGGGTTTAAAGGAAGAGACCCAGTACTTC. Translating gives CSVEGLKEETQYF.

This clonotype came up a few times. The genes are TRBV10-1 and TRBJ2-1; possible D gene TRBD2, 5 bases. This CDR3 is built from 16 residues. Germline V gene sequence: CDR1 WNHNN, CDR2 SYGVQD (reference sequence). V lost 3 bases, J lost 0 bases, and 12 bases lay in between. CDR3 bases: TGCGCCAGCAGTGACCGGAGCGGTGGCTCCTACAATGAGCAGTTCTTC. The encoded protein is CASSDRSGGSYNEQFF.

This clonotype was seen a few times. V usage is TRBV28 and J usage is TRBJ2-5; perhaps TRBD2 as D (5 bases). This CDR3 has 15 residues. The ends were cut back, 4 bases at V and 1 base at J, with 13 bases in the middle. Germline V gene sequence: CDR1 MDHEN, CDR2 SYDVKM. CDR3 protein: CASSSSVLAQETQYF. CDR3 bases: TGTGCCAGCAGTTCAAGCGTTCTAGCCCAAGAGACCCAGTACTTC.

The rearrangement links TRBV29-1 to TRBJ2-5, with 9 nucleotides matching TRBD2. The last part of the DNA fits TRBJ2-7 better; the J call may be wrong. From germline, CDR1 is SQVTM and CDR2 ANQGSEA. The CDR3 is 12 residues long. CDR3: CSVDTSGYEQYF. CDR3 DNA: TGCAGCGTTGATACTAGCGGGTACGAGCAGTACTTC.

This clonotype was seen more than once but under ten times. This rearrangement joins TRBV7-2 to TRBJ1-4; D call uncertain. V was clipped by 2 bases and J by 8 bases, with 15 bases between them. This CDR3 spans 15 amino acids. The germline V gene has CDR1 SGHTA and CDR2 FQGNSA. DNA of the CDR3: TGTGCCAGCAGCTTATCGGGGTGGGAGGGCGAAAAACTGTTTTTT. It encodes CASSLSGWEGEKLFF.

V gene TRBV4-3 combines with J gene TRBJ1-1; no clear D. V lost 0 bases, J lost 2 bases, and 19 bases lay in between. This CDR3 is 18 amino acids long. CDR1 is LGHNA and CDR2 is YSLEER in the germline V gene. In DNA form, the CDR3 reads TGCGCCAGCAGCCAAGATCGGTTTGTCGGCCCGCCTAACACTGAAGCTTTCTTT. Its protein is CASSQDRFVGPPNTEAFF.

This clonotype was picked up a small number of times. The chain uses TRBV25-1 and TRBJ2-2; D is perhaps TRBD2 (6 bases). Deletions cut 3 bases from V and 4 bases from J, with 15 bases between. Germline V lookup: CDR1 MGHDK, CDR2 SYGVNS. CDR3 length: 16 residues. CDR3 in DNA: TGTGCCAGCAGTGAGGAGGGACTTAGCACCACCGGGGAGCTGTTTTTT. It encodes CASSEEGLSTTGELFF.

This chain links TRBV12-3 or TRBV12-4 with TRBJ2-4; no clear D gene. Trimming cost V 7 bases and J 0 bases, with 19 bases left between them. The CDR3 runs 17 residues. The chain's CDR3 is CASTPQYFLPAKNIQYF. In DNA, the CDR3 is TGTGCCAGCACCCCCCAATATTTTTTGCCAGCCAAAAACATTCAGTACTTC.

This clonotype was observed a handful of times. V and J are TRBV9 and TRBJ2-3, with a weak D call TRBD2 (6 bases). Germline lookup yields CDR1 SGDLS and CDR2 YYNGEE. Trimming cost V 5 bases and J 4 bases, with 17 bases left between them. This CDR3 comprises 15 residues. The CDR3 DNA reads as TGTGCCAGCAGGGGAGGATCCGGGCCCCCAGATACGCAGTATTTT. Its protein product is CASRGGSGPPDTQYF.

V is TRBV27 and J is TRBJ2-5; D is uncertain. The J call is uncertain, as TRBJ2-7 better fits the DNA end. The CDR3 sequence is 14 residues long. Germline values: CDR1 MNHEY, CDR2 SMNVEV (reference sequence). The CDR3 DNA sequence: TGTGCCAGCAGCATAAATCGACAAGACTACGAGCAGTACTTC. It specifies CASSINRQDYEQYF.

V usage is TRBV3-1 and J usage is TRBJ1-1, with D tentatively TRBD1 (5 bases). Per the germline V gene, CDR1 is LGHDT and CDR2 is YNNKEL (reference sequence). This CDR3 spans 14 amino acids. The V end lost 3 bases, the J end lost 0 bases, and 8 bases lay between the germline ends. CDR3 DNA: TGTGCCAGCAGCCACGGGACGGTGAACACTGAAGCTTTCTTT. Translation: CASSHGTVNTEAFF.

This clonotype was counted a single time. The chain carries TRBV7-2 and TRBJ1-2, with TRBD1 as a possible D gene (5 bases). This CDR3 has 15 residues. V lost 1 base and J lost 3, with 12 bases in between. Germline lookup yields CDR1 SGHTA and CDR2 FQGNSA. This CDR3 is CASSLGRGWDYGYTF. The CDR3 bases are TGTGCCAGCAGCTTAGGGCGGGGCTGGGACTATGGCTACACCTTC.

This clonotype was seen only a few times. The chain combines TRBV6-2 or TRBV6-3 with TRBJ1-4; tentative D call: TRBD1 (5 bases). Deletions cut 4 bases from V and 2 bases from J, with 14 bases between. CDR1 is MNHEY, CDR2 SVGEGT, per germline. The CDR3 has 16 amino acids. In DNA, the CDR3 is TGTGCCAGCAGTTCACGACACCCAGGGACTAATGAAAAACTGTTTTTT. Protein sequence: CASSSRHPGTNEKLFF.

V gene TRBV5-4 combines with J gene TRBJ2-1; tentative D call: TRBD2 (6 bases). Germline lookup yields CDR1 SGHNT and CDR2 YYREEE (reference sequence). V was clipped by 7 bases and J by 1 base, with 12 bases between them. This CDR3 is built from 14 residues. CDR3 coding DNA: TGTGCCAGCCACGACGGGAGTTCCTACAATGAGCAGTTCTTC. Translating gives CASHDGSSYNEQFF.

This clonotype was detected only a few times. This chain uses TRBV4-2 with TRBJ2-7, with D perhaps matching TRBD2 (6 bases). The CDR3 sequence is 15 residues long. Germline CDR1 is LGHNA and CDR2 is YNFKEQ. V lost 5 bases and J lost 6, with 20 bases in between. CDR3 nucleotides: TGTGCCAGCAGCACTAGCCCGGACGCCCCATCCGAGCAGTACTTC. It is translated as CASSTSPDAPSEQYF.

This clonotype has a handful of counts. The chain joins TRBV3-1 to TRBJ1-1; 8 positions agree with TRBD1. The CDR3 is made up of 13 amino acids. The V segment lost 6 bases and the J segment 5 bases; nucleotides outside the gene matches: 5. Germline CDR1 LGHDT, CDR2 YNNKEL (reference sequence). This chain's CDR3 is CASRPTGETEAFF. The CDR3 DNA follows: TGTGCCAGCAGACCGACAGGGGAGACTGAAGCTTTCTTT.

A few counts support this clonotype. This chain uses TRBV20-1 with TRBJ1-1; D is undetermined. CDR1 and CDR2 (germline): DFQATT, SNEGSKA (reference sequence). CDR3 length equals 13 residues. Trimming removed 0 bases at V and 0 bases at J, with 5 bases between. CDR3 region: CSARDLLNTEAFF. In DNA, the CDR3 is TGCAGTGCTAGAGATCTCTTGAACACTGAAGCTTTCTTT.

This chain connects TRBV20-1 to TRBJ2-5; TRBD2 matches 8 bases. Germline V gene lookup returns CDR1 DFQATT and CDR2 SNEGSKA (reference sequence). V shed 5 bases and J 4 bases; nucleotides not matched to a gene: 6. The CDR3 has 13 amino acids. The CDR3 sequence is CSAYGGVLETQYF. Here the CDR3 DNA reads TGCAGTGCTTACGGGGGGGTACTAGAGACCCAGTACTTC.

This clonotype was detected a few times. The chain uses TRBV20-1 and TRBJ2-5; the D is unclear. CDR1 and CDR2 (germline): DFQATT, SNEGSKA (reference sequence). Trimming shortened V by 7 bases and J by 1 base, and 13 bases separated the two germline ends. CDR3 length: 13 residues. CDR3 in DNA: TGCAGTGGAAAAGTGCCGGGCCAAGAGACCCAGTACTTC. Its protein product is CSGKVPGQETQYF.

There are a few counts of this clonotype. This sequence joins TRBV20-1 and TRBJ2-2; D ambiguous. The V end lost 3 bases, the J end lost 4 bases, and 12 bases lay between the germline ends. CDR1 and CDR2 from the germline V gene are DFQATT and SNEGSKA (reference sequence). The CDR3 has 14 amino acids. In DNA form, the CDR3 reads TGCAGTGCTAGCGGAGCCGGCGTCACCGGGGAGCTGTTTTTT. Translation gives CSASGAGVTGELFF.

This clonotype was counted a few times. This chain links TRBV12-3 or TRBV12-4 with TRBJ2-7; 8 positions match TRBD2. Trimming took 3 bases from V and 2 from J; bases not matched to a gene: 12. The CDR3 totals 17 residues. The CDR3 spells CASSFVAGGPVAYEQYF. The CDR3 bases are TGTGCCAGCAGTTTCGTGGCGGGGGGTCCCGTAGCCTACGAGCAGTACTTC.

Note on this clonotype: One junction end does not reproduce the germline sequence, and a read error may be involved. The chain is built from TRBV7-7 and TRBJ2-5; tentative D call: TRBD2 (7 bases). CDR3 length equals 14 residues. Germline CDR1 is SSHAT and CDR2 is FNYEAQ (reference sequence). CDR3 coding DNA: TGTGCTAGCAGCTGGGGGGGGGCCGAGGAGACCCAGTACTTC. The encoded protein is CASSWGGAEETQYF.